What follows is one TCR beta chain and its context. Its target is unknown. The data were taken from a study of graft-versus-host responses after intestinal transplantation. V was shortened by 5 bases and J by 5 bases, with 12 bases between the two germline ends. Per the germline V gene, CDR1 is MRHNA and CDR2 is SNTAGT. This CDR3 spans 14 amino acids. Sequenced by immunoSEQ multiplex PCR; TCRdb stores in-frame clones only, minus some. The sample lists about 150,000 clones, around nine tenths occurring once. The rearrangement joins TRBV6-4 to TRBJ2-2; a weak D match, TRBD2 (6 bases). Source: unstimulated CD4+ T cells sorted from spleen or lymph node cells, taken before intestinal transplant. This TCR derives from a human donor who received an intestinal transplant. CDR3 DNA sequence: TGTGCCAGCAGTACCCTAGCGTCTACCGGGGAGCTGTTTTTT. Encoded protein: CASSTLASTGELFF.